These 18 T cell receptor beta chains came from one sample sequenced in a study of T-cell memory formation after mild COVID-19. TCRdb called the 5' RACE reads again in MiXCR, with one record for every CDR3 protein. Among 380,000 or so distinct CDR3 sequences listed, approximately 15% were seen once. The sample consisted of PBMCs or a T cell subset sorted from them (not recorded which). The receptors derive from a man aged 18 to 35 who had mild COVID-19 (a few samples of this study predate the infection). Cell type and time point are not known.

J is TRBJ2-1 and V is TRBV3-1; no reliable D call. The CDR3 covers 14 residues. V was clipped by 1 base and J by 4 bases, with 8 bases between them. CDR1 is LGHDT and CDR2 is YNNKEL in the germline V gene (reference sequence). Here the CDR3 reads CASSQVMEYNEQFF. The CDR3 region has the DNA TGTGCCAGCAGCCAAGTGATGGAATACAATGAGCAGTTCTTC.

Many counts were recorded for this clonotype. This chain uses TRBV4-3 with TRBJ2-2, with D perhaps matching TRBD1 or TRBD2 (5 bases each). The CDR3 extends over 14 amino acids. CDR1 is LGHNA, CDR2 YSLEER, per germline. Trimming stripped 4 bases from V and 3 bases from J, with 9 bases between. CDR3 loop: CASSLGDDTGELFF. Written as DNA, the CDR3 is TGCGCCAGCAGCCTCGGGGACGACACCGGGGAGCTGTTTTTT.

The gene calls are TRBV30 and TRBJ2-2, with D possibly being TRBD1 (5 bases). Per the germline V gene, CDR1 is GTSNPN and CDR2 is SVGIG (reference sequence). This CDR3 region has 12 residues. Trimming cost V 2 bases and J 9 bases, with 10 bases left between them. CDR3 sequence (DNA): TGTGCCTGGAGTCCCAGGGATTGGGAGCTGTTTTTT. It encodes CAWSPRDWELFF.

This clonotype has only a few counts. The chain couples TRBV18 to TRBJ1-6; TRBD1 agrees at 8 bases. V gave up 5 bases and J gave up 7 bases; unmatched junction bases: 10. In germline, CDR1 is KGHSH, CDR2 LQKENI. The CDR3 spans 16 residues. Written as DNA, the CDR3 is TGTGCCAGCTCAGGTCCCCACCGGGACAGGAATTCACCCCTCCACTTT. Translating gives CASSGPHRDRNSPLHF.

There are many counts of this clonotype. The chain uses TRBV6-5 and TRBJ2-7; TRBD2 might be the D (5 bases). Germline V lookup: CDR1 MNHEY, CDR2 SVGAGI. Trimming shortened V by 4 bases and J by 1 base, and 11 bases separated the two germline ends. The CDR3 extends over 14 amino acids. CDR3 DNA: TGTGCCAGCAGTTCCCTGCCGGGATCCTACGAGCAGTACGTC. This sequence encodes CASSSLPGSYEQYV.

The table lists this clonotype with a few counts. The chain joins TRBV6-5 to TRBJ1-1; 8 bases are a match to TRBD1. The germline CDR1 and CDR2 sequences are MNHEY and SVGAGI. The J segment lost 0 bases and the V segment lost 0 bases, leaving 6 bases of the junction unmatched. The length of the CDR3 is 17 residues. The CDR3 loop reads CASSYSGQGTVNTEAFF. As DNA, the CDR3 is TGTGCCAGCAGTTACTCAGGACAGGGAACTGTGAACACTGAAGCTTTCTTT.

The V call is TRBV29-1, the J call TRBJ2-3; possibly TRBD2 for D (5 bases). The ends were cut back, 5 bases at V and 1 base at J, with 16 bases in the middle. Germline lookup yields CDR1 SQVTM and CDR2 ANQGSEA. This CDR3 comprises 15 residues. The CDR3, as DNA: TGCAGCGTTAAGGGTGGAGCGGTAGGCACAGATACGCAGTATTTT. Its protein product is CSVKGGAVGTDTQYF.

This clonotype has only a few counts. This sequence joins TRBV7-3 and TRBJ2-3; possible D gene TRBD2, 6 bases. Germline assignment: CDR1 SGHTA and CDR2 FQGTGA. The CDR3 totals 16 residues. V shed 4 bases and J shed 2 bases, with 16 bases lying between them. CDR3 in DNA: TGTGCCAGCAGCTCCACCGGGACTTATTACACAGATACGCAGTATTTT. As protein: CASSSTGTYYTDTQYF. Filled out from reference TRBV7-3 and TRBJ2-3, the complete variable domain reads GAGVSQTPSNKVTEKGKYVELRCDPISGHTALYWYRQSLGQGPEFLIYFQGTGAADDSGLPNDRFFAVRPEGSVSTLKIQRTERGDSAVYLCASSSTGTYYTDTQYFGPGTRLTVL.

This clonotype was seen more than once but under ten times. The V and J genes are TRBV12-3 or TRBV12-4 and TRBJ2-3; 14 bases fit TRBD2. This CDR3 is 15 amino acids long. Trimming at V came to 4 bases and at J to 4 bases, leaving 1 base not matched to a gene. The CDR3 sequence: CASSSGLAGADTQYF. The DNA for the CDR3 is TGTGCCAGCAGTTCGGGACTAGCGGGGGCAGATACGCAGTATTTT.

The V gene is TRBV9, the J gene TRBJ2-2; a weak D match, TRBD2 (6 bases). The CDR3 totals 17 residues. V dropped 4 bases and J dropped 3 bases, with 19 bases sitting between them. Germline V CDR1 and CDR2: SGDLS, YYNGEE. The DNA of the CDR3 is TGTGCCAGCAGCTCCCGGCGGGACGGGGGATACACCGGGGAGCTGTTTTTT. Translation gives CASSSRRDGGYTGELFF.

J is TRBJ1-6 and V is TRBV6-1, with 9 bases lining up with TRBD1. Germline values: CDR1 MNHNS, CDR2 SASEGT. Germline trimming cut 2 bases from V and 9 bases from J; bases unmatched to any gene: 2. The CDR3 extends over 14 amino acids. The CDR3 sequence: CASSEYRGPSPLHF. In DNA, the CDR3 is TGTGCCAGCAGTGAATACAGGGGGCCTTCACCCCTCCACTTT.

This clonotype was observed at least ten times. The rearrangement links TRBV4-2 to TRBJ2-3; the match to TRBD1 covers 9 bases. This CDR3 contains 15 residues. Germline trimming cut 0 bases from V and 3 bases from J; bases unmatched to any gene: 1. Per the germline V gene, CDR1 is LGHNA and CDR2 is YNFKEQ. The CDR3 bases are TGTGCCAGCAGCCAAGATGGACAGGGGACAGATACGCAGTATTTT. Translating gives CASSQDGQGTDTQYF.

This clonotype appeared a few times. The CDR3 loop reads CASSFGQYGGEQFF. For the CDR3, the DNA is TGTGCCAGCAGCTTCGGACAGTACGGCGGTGAGCAGTTCTTC. The chain carries TRBV6-1 and TRBJ2-1; the D gene is possibly TRBD1 (6 bases). The CDR3 runs to 14 residues. Per germline, CDR1 MNHNS and CDR2 SASEGT. Trimming left V 6 bases short and J 9 bases short, with 18 bases between.

This clonotype was recorded many times. This rearrangement joins TRBV7-8 to TRBJ2-2; TRBD2 agrees at 9 bases. Germline assignment: CDR1 SGHVS and CDR2 FQNEAQ. Trimming took 3 bases from V and 4 from J; bases not matched to a gene: 3. The CDR3 runs to 15 residues. CDR3 sequence (DNA): TGTGCCAGCAGCTTTCCACTAGCGGGCACCGGGGAGCTGTTTTTT. Its protein is CASSFPLAGTGELFF.

This clonotype was picked up many times. The genes are TRBV19 and TRBJ2-7; possibly TRBD2 for D (6 bases). The CDR3 contains 12 residues. Germline assignment: CDR1 LNHDA and CDR2 SQIVND (reference sequence). V shed 6 bases and J shed 5 bases, with 11 bases lying between them. The DNA of the CDR3 is TGTGCCAGTAGCCGCGGGATGGACGAGCAGTACTTC. Its translation is CASSRGMDEQYF.

This clonotype was counted once. The CDR3 loop is CASSTRGPNEQYF. CDR3 nucleotide sequence: TGTGCCAGTAGTACGAGGGGCCCGAACGAGCAGTACTTC. This chain uses TRBV19 with TRBJ2-7; D assignment may be TRBD1 or TRBD2 (5 bases each). Germline V gene sequence: CDR1 LNHDA, CDR2 SQIVND (reference sequence). V was cut by 4 bases and J by 5 bases, with 12 bases left in between. The CDR3 runs 13 residues.

The chain recombines TRBV4-3 with TRBJ2-7; D is perhaps TRBD1 (6 bases). CDR3 length equals 14 residues. V was cut by 5 bases and J by 2 bases, with 13 bases left in between. CDR1 and CDR2 from the germline V gene are LGHNA and YSLEER. In nucleotides, the CDR3 is TGCGCCAGCAGCAAGGGGGACGGGACCTACGAGCAGTACTTC. This sequence encodes CASSKGDGTYEQYF.

This clonotype was detected only a few times. This chain joins TRBV20-1 and TRBJ2-5; tentative D call: TRBD2 (6 bases). Trimming cost V 4 bases and J 5 bases, with 14 bases left between them. Germline loops: CDR1 DFQATT, CDR2 SNEGSKA (reference sequence). CDR3 length: 13 amino acids. CDR3 loop: CSATPLARETQYF. CDR3 nucleotide sequence: TGCAGTGCTACGCCTCTAGCGAGGGAGACCCAGTACTTC.